These T cell receptor beta chains were read from a single sample in a study of long-term antiretroviral therapy in people with HIV. Clones were sequenced by immunoSEQ multiplex PCR, and TCRdb holds only the in-frame ones, with some missing. The sample records roughly 20,000 clones, around 82% being singletons. The material sequenced was unsorted PBMCs, taken at the start of antiretroviral therapy. The receptors were gathered from a man aged 45 to 65 with HIV. CDR3s include the opening cysteine and the closing phenylalanine or tryptophan. The D gene is left open where the match is weak. Clone size is shown for a subset of rows, as once, few, many or a class of expanded clone.

>TRBV7-9|-|TRBJ1-1|-
CASSLVGLNTEAFF
TGTGCCAGCAGCTTAGTGGGCTTGAACACTGAAGCTTTCTTT
>TRBV7-9|-|TRBJ1-6|-
CASSNTYWPLHF
TGTGCCAGCAGTAACACCTACTGGCCCCTCCACTTT
>TRBV4-3|-|TRBJ2-1|TRBD2
CASARLAGLNEQFF
TGCGCCAGCGCTCGACTAGCGGGACTCAATGAGCAGTTCTTC
>TRBV4-1|-|TRBJ2-3|-
CASSHRGRGIAGTDTQYF
TGCGCCAGCAGCCACCGGGGGCGGGGGATCGCGGGGACAGATACGCAGTATTTT
>TRBV13|-|TRBJ2-2|TRBD1
CASSSQGEGSTGELFF
TGTGCCAGCAGCTCACAGGGGGAAGGTAGCACCGGGGAGCTGTTTTTT
>TRBV7-9|-|TRBJ2-5|-
CASSLFTVETQYF
TGTGCCAGCAGCTTATTCACAGTAGAGACCCAGTACTTC
>TRBV18|few|TRBJ1-2|-
CASSPSGGRNYGYTF
TGTGCCAGCTCACCTTCCGGGGGCAGAAACTATGGCTACACCTTC
>TRBV2|few|TRBJ2-5|-
CASSPPPGAISYF
TGTGCCAGCAGCCCTCCTCCAGGGGCTATTTCGTACTTC
>TRBV5-8|-|TRBJ2-2|-
CALGELFF
TGTGCCTTGGGGGAGCTGTTTTTT
>TRBV7-3|few|TRBJ2-7|TRBD2
CASSLIAGGTYEQYF
TGTGCCAGCAGCTTAATTGCGGGGGGAACCTACGAGCAGTACTTC
>TRBV19|-|TRBJ2-4|-
CASSMPGLAKNIQYF
TGTGCCAGTAGTATGCCCGGATTAGCCAAAAACATTCAGTACTTC
>TRBV28|-|TRBJ2-1|-
CASSSILGAPEQFF
TGTGCCAGCAGTTCCATTCTTGGGGCCCCCGAGCAGTTCTTC
>TRBV7-2|-|TRBJ1-2|TRBD1
CASSLAPLGQGRGYTF
TGTGCCAGCAGCTTAGCCCCTCTAGGACAGGGGAGGGGCTACACCTTC
>TRBV11-3|few|TRBJ2-5|TRBD1
CASSPGQRGQETQYF
TGTGCCAGCAGCCCGGGACAGAGGGGCCAAGAGACCCAGTACTTC
>TRBV6-1|-|TRBJ2-7|-
CASSEENTSYEQYF
TGTGCCAGCAGTGAAGAGAACACTTCCTACGAGCAGTACTTC
>TRBV9|-|TRBJ1-1|-
CASSPAGHTNTEAFF
TGTGCCAGCAGCCCCGCGGGGCACACCAACACTGAAGCTTTCTTT
>TRBV5-1|-|TRBJ2-1|TRBD2
CASSWGLAGGSSEQFF
TGCGCCAGCAGCTGGGGACTAGCGGGAGGCTCTAGTGAGCAGTTCTTC